The present T cell receptor beta chain was sequenced within a study of shared clonotypes between healthy human individuals. Study findings and constraints: Around 4.7% was the fraction of naive CD4 clonotypes found shared across a few donors.

Healthy adults negative for HIV, lacking recent acute infections or vaccinations, served as donors. CD45RA-negative memory and CD45RA+ naive subsets were split from the CD4+ cells. About this clone itself: Its antigen is unidentified.

Germline values: CDR1 MDHEN, CDR2 SYDVKM. The length of the CDR3 is 13 residues. The V gene lost 3 bases and the J gene lost 3 bases, with 9 bases spanning the gap. The authors' processing: ImmunoSEQ supplied junction-only sequences lacking quality scores, so filtering was different. Sequenced by immunoSEQ multiplex PCR; TCRdb stores in-frame clones only, minus some. V, J and clone size reflect that table, while D and trimming were determined from the DNA. Here the sample spans some 660,000 clones, around 78% being singletons. The chain is built from TRBV28 and TRBJ2-7; D gene unclear. Sequenced input: memory CD4+ T cells sorted from blood. The subset: CD45RA-negative fraction. The origin of this receptor is a woman in her twenties or thirties in good health. The CDR3 coding sequence is TGTGCCAGCAGTTTTAGACCGATCTACGAGCAGTACTTC. Its translation: CASSFRPIYEQYF.